The 26 T cell receptor beta chains in this list originate from one sample, sequenced in a study of OX40 agonist ivuxolimab in advanced cancers. Assay: immunoSEQ multiplex PCR; the TCRdb copy retains only in-frame clones and omits some. The table includes 73,000 or so clones, around nine tenths detected once. Sequences were derived from CD4+ or CD8+ T cells sorted from blood, sampled in a trial of the OX40 agonist ivuxolimab. Receptors originate from an adult with an advanced solid tumor such as melanoma, head and neck, liver or kidney cancer.

This chain links TRBV2 with TRBJ2-3; TRBD2 agrees at 7 bases. V gave up 7 bases and J gave up 4 bases; unmatched junction bases: 8. This CDR3 spans 14 amino acids. CDR1 is SNHLY, CDR2 FYNNEI, per germline. CDR3 nucleotides: TGTGCCAGCAAACGGGAGGTGGGCGCAGATACGCAGTATTTT. Its protein product is CASKREVGADTQYF. Full variable domain (missing parts from reference TRBV2 and TRBJ2-3): EPEVTQTPSHQVTQMGQEVILRCVPISNHLYFYWYRQILGQKVEFLVSFYNNEISEKSEIFDDQFSVERPDGSNFTLKIRSTKLEDSAMYFCASKREVGADTQYFGPGTRLTVL.

This clone was seen a handful of times. This chain links TRBV6-5 with TRBJ2-3, with 9 bases matching TRBD2. Per germline, CDR1 MNHEY and CDR2 SVGAGI. V lost 5 bases and J lost 6; bases outside the gene matches: 9. The CDR3 totals 15 residues. CDR3 bases: TGTGCCAGCAGTCTTGTAGCGGGAGAGGTCGATACGCAGTATTTT. Protein sequence: CASSLVAGEVDTQYF.

V gene TRBV7-2 combines with J gene TRBJ1-2; 8 bases map to TRBD1. V was pared by 2 bases and J by 4 bases, with 3 bases of the junction left unmatched. CDR3 size: 14 residues. CDR1 is SGHTA and CDR2 is FQGNSA in the germline V gene. The chain's CDR3 is CASSLQGATYGYTF. The CDR3 region has the DNA TGTGCCAGCAGCTTACAGGGGGCGACCTATGGCTACACCTTC.

The chain uses TRBV28 and TRBJ2-7, with a weak D call TRBD1 (6 bases). Germline assignment: CDR1 MDHEN and CDR2 SYDVKM. This CDR3 comprises 12 residues. V was shortened by 6 bases and J by 3 bases, with 9 bases between the two germline ends. Written as DNA, the CDR3 is TGTGCCAGCAGCTTGGACAGCTACGAGCAGTACTTC. Translating it yields CASSLDSYEQYF.

The rearrangement joins TRBV2 to TRBJ2-6; D is unclear. The CDR3 has 14 residues. Trimming cost V 6 bases and J 1 base, with 7 bases left between them. The V gene's germline CDR1 is SNHLY and CDR2 FYNNEI. DNA for the CDR3: TGTGCCAGCAGGCCCACTTCTGGGGCCAACGTCCTGACTTTC. Residues: CASRPTSGANVLTF. The full variable domain, its missing parts supplied by reference TRBV2 and TRBJ2-6, is EPEVTQTPSHQVTQMGQEVILRCVPISNHLYFYWYRQILGQKVEFLVSFYNNEISEKSEIFDDQFSVERPDGSNFTLKIRSTKLEDSAMYFCASRPTSGANVLTFGAGSRLTVL.

The rearrangement uses TRBV28 and TRBJ2-7; no reliable D call. Trimming pared 6 bases from V and 3 bases from J, leaving 9 bases between. CDR3 length: 12 amino acids. Germline V gene lookup returns CDR1 MDHEN and CDR2 SYDVKM. CDR3 region: CASSTGHYEQYF. Written as DNA, the CDR3 is TGTGCCAGCAGCACCGGTCACTACGAGCAGTACTTC.

The chain carries TRBV6-1 and TRBJ2-4; possible D gene TRBD2, 6 bases. Germline V gene sequence: CDR1 MNHNS, CDR2 SASEGT. Trimming left V 10 bases short and J 1 base short, with 14 bases between. The CDR3 sequence is 14 residues long. Written as DNA, the CDR3 is TGTGCCACCGGAGGGGAACAGGCCAAAAACATTCAGTACTTC. It translates to CATGGEQAKNIQYF.

The chain combines TRBV5-4 with TRBJ2-2, with D possibly matching TRBD1 (5 bases). The CDR3 consists of 16 residues. Germline V gene data show CDR1 as SGHNT and CDR2 as YYREEE (reference sequence). Trimming removed 3 bases at V and 2 bases at J, with 14 bases between. In nucleotides, the CDR3 is TGTGCCAGCAGCTCGGTGACAGATTTCAACACCGGGGAGCTGTTTTTT. This codes for CASSSVTDFNTGELFF.

This clone was recorded once. This CDR3 reads CASSLVQRGSYNEQFF. CDR3 DNA: TGTGCCAGCAGCTTAGTTCAGCGGGGCTCCTACAATGAGCAGTTCTTC. The chain couples TRBV7-8 to TRBJ2-1, with 7 bases fitting TRBD2. This CDR3 comprises 16 residues. Germline V gives CDR1 SGHVS, CDR2 FQNEAQ. After removal of 1 base from V and 0 bases from J, the junction contained 3 bases not matched to a gene.

The chain combines TRBV6-1 with TRBJ2-3; 7 positions match TRBD2. Germline trimming cut 2 bases from V and 1 base from J; bases unmatched to any gene: 9. CDR1 and CDR2 (germline): MNHNS, SASEGT. The CDR3 length is 17 residues. The CDR3: CASSEMWKSGGTDTQYF. The CDR3 coding sequence is TGTGCCAGCAGTGAAATGTGGAAGAGCGGGGGCACAGATACGCAGTATTTT.

The chain carries TRBV6-5 and TRBJ2-6; D perhaps matches TRBD1 (6 bases). The length of the CDR3 is 15 residues. The ends were cut back, 5 bases at V and 2 bases at J, with 10 bases in the middle. The germline V gene has CDR1 MNHEY and CDR2 SVGAGI. CDR3 in amino acids: CASSAQGAGANVLTF. The CDR3, as DNA: TGTGCCAGCAGTGCACAGGGAGCTGGGGCCAACGTCCTGACTTTC.

The chain is built from TRBV2 and TRBJ1-5; D is ambiguous. CDR1 is SNHLY and CDR2 is FYNNEI in the germline V gene. The V and J ends lost 7 bases and 4 bases respectively, with 11 bases between them. The CDR3 runs 13 residues. The CDR3: CASKGLENQPQHF. Here the CDR3 DNA reads TGTGCCAGCAAGGGTTTAGAAAATCAGCCCCAGCATTTT.

The rearrangement joins TRBV7-9 to TRBJ1-1; TRBD1 is a possible D gene (5 bases). The CDR3 is 14 amino acids. The germline CDR1 and CDR2 sequences are SEHNR and FQNEAQ (reference sequence). Trimming left V 5 bases short and J 5 bases short, with 15 bases between. CDR3 region: CASSEEGFTTEAFF. The CDR3 DNA sequence: TGTGCCAGCAGCGAAGAGGGGTTTACTACTGAAGCTTTCTTT.

This clone showed up just once. V gene TRBV4-1 combines with J gene TRBJ2-7, with D possibly TRBD2 on 6 matching bases. Germline CDR1 and CDR2: MGHRA and YSYEKL. V lost 0 bases to trimming and J lost 0 bases, with 6 bases between them. The CDR3 totals 14 residues. The CDR3 region has the DNA TGCGCCAGCAGCCAAGAGCGGGGCTCCTACGAGCAGTACTTC. Its protein is CASSQERGSYEQYF.

This clone was found once. The V gene is TRBV7-8, the J gene TRBJ2-7, with 15 bases that match TRBD2. This CDR3 contains 15 residues. The germline V gene has CDR1 SGHVS and CDR2 FQNEAQ. V dropped 5 bases and J dropped 6; count of bases not matched to a gene: 5. The CDR3, as DNA: TGTGCCAGCAGCACCAGGACTAGCGGGAGGGCCGAGCAGTACTTC. As protein: CASSTRTSGRAEQYF.

The chain has TRBV6-5 and TRBJ2-7, with D possibly called TRBD1 or TRBD2 (5 bases each). The CDR3 runs 15 residues. V was cut by 6 bases and J by 0 bases, with 15 bases left in between. Germline CDR1 reads MNHEY; CDR2 reads SVGAGI. This CDR3 reads CASSSSTGRSYEQYF. The CDR3 DNA is TGTGCCAGCAGCTCTAGCACAGGCCGCTCCTACGAGCAGTACTTC.

The chain links TRBV28 to TRBJ1-2; 8 bases line up with TRBD1. V lost 2 bases, J lost 4 bases, and 0 bases stayed unmatched. The CDR3 covers 13 residues. Germline V gene sequence: CDR1 MDHEN, CDR2 SYDVKM. The CDR3 protein is CASSLTGGYGYTF. The DNA for the CDR3 is TGTGCCAGCAGTTTAACAGGGGGCTATGGCTACACCTTC.

This chain joins TRBV28 and TRBJ2-5; a possible D gene is TRBD2 (5 bases). The CDR3 spans 14 residues. CDR1 is MDHEN, CDR2 SYDVKM, per germline. V was shortened by 1 base and J by 5 bases, with 11 bases between the two germline ends. The CDR3 sequence is CASSLSGVGETQYF. Here the CDR3 DNA reads TGTGCCAGCAGTTTATCCGGGGTCGGGGAGACCCAGTACTTC. Full variable domain (remainder filled in from reference TRBV28 and TRBJ2-5): DVKVTQSSRYLVKRTGEKVFLECVQDMDHENMFWYRQDPGLGLRLIYFSYDVKMKEKGDIPEGYSVSREKKERFSLILESASTNQTSMYLCASSLSGVGETQYFGPGTRLLVL.

CDR3 residues: CASTPGSETDTQYF. The CDR3 nucleotides read TGTGCCAGCACTCCGGGGAGCGAGACAGATACGCAGTATTTT. V is TRBV5-4 and J is TRBJ2-3; weak D call: TRBD2 (5 bases). The CDR3 totals 14 residues. The V end was cut by 6 bases, the J end by 3 bases, with 14 bases between. CDR1 SGHNT and CDR2 YYREEE come from the germline V gene (reference sequence).

The V call is TRBV28, the J call TRBJ2-2, with 9 bases matching TRBD2. The CDR3 contains 18 residues. The germline V gene encodes CDR1 MDHEN and CDR2 SYDVKM. The trim removed 5 bases at V and 0 bases at J, leaving 10 bases unmatched. The CDR3 reads CASSPRGVAGANTGELFF. The CDR3 region has the DNA TGTGCCAGCAGTCCCCGGGGGGTAGCGGGGGCGAACACCGGGGAGCTGTTTTTT.

The chain joins TRBV6-6 to TRBJ2-7; D could derive from TRBD1 or TRBD2 (6 bases each). Trimming took 10 bases from V and 0 from J, leaving 19 bases between them. The CDR3 covers 15 residues. Germline assignment: CDR1 MNHNY and CDR2 SVGAGI (reference sequence). The CDR3 protein is CAISHRAGSSYEQYF. The CDR3, as DNA: TGTGCCATCTCCCACAGGGCGGGATCCTCCTACGAGCAGTACTTC.

This chain links TRBV29-1 with TRBJ2-4; D unclear. Germline CDR1 SQVTM, CDR2 ANQGSEA. Trimming removed 4 bases at V and 1 base at J, with 17 bases between. The CDR3 is made up of 16 amino acids. Written as DNA, the CDR3 is TGCAGCGTTGTTTGGCTTGATGCCCGGGCCAAAAACATTCAGTACTTC. Residues: CSVVWLDARAKNIQYF.

This chain joins TRBV5-8 and TRBJ1-4, with D uncertain. CDR3 length: 14 amino acids. Trimming shortened V by 4 bases and J by 8 bases, and 15 bases separated the two germline ends. Looked up from germline, CDR1 is SGHTS and CDR2 is YDEGEE. The CDR3 reads CASSPGQLGEKLFF. CDR3 nucleotides: TGTGCCAGCAGCCCCGGGCAGCTAGGGGAAAAACTGTTTTTT.

This clone appeared once. The V call is TRBV6-5, the J call TRBJ1-3, with TRBD1 matching over 8 bases. The CDR3 is made up of 14 amino acids. The germline V gene has CDR1 MNHEY and CDR2 SVGAGI. V lost 6 bases, J lost 4 bases, and 5 bases stayed unmatched. CDR3 sequence (DNA): TGTGCCAGCAGCTCAGGGGGCGCAGGAAACACCATATATTTT. This sequence encodes CASSSGGAGNTIYF.

V and J are TRBV28 and TRBJ2-2; TRBD2 aligns across 8 bases. From germline, CDR1 is MDHEN and CDR2 SYDVKM. Trimming took 5 bases from V and 6 from J; bases not matched to a gene: 8. The CDR3 loop spans 15 amino acids. DNA for the CDR3: TGTGCCAGCAGTCTCCTGTCCGGGGGGGCCGGGGAGCTGTTTTTT. The encoded protein is CASSLLSGGAGELFF.

The genes are TRBV9 and TRBJ2-5; possible D gene TRBD1, 5 bases. CDR1 is SGDLS and CDR2 is YYNGEE in the germline V gene. The CDR3 length is 14 residues. V dropped 3 bases and J dropped 5 bases, with 14 bases sitting between them. The CDR3 sequence: CASSASGYRETQYF. The DNA of the CDR3 is TGTGCCAGCAGCGCCTCAGGGTATAGGGAGACCCAGTACTTC.